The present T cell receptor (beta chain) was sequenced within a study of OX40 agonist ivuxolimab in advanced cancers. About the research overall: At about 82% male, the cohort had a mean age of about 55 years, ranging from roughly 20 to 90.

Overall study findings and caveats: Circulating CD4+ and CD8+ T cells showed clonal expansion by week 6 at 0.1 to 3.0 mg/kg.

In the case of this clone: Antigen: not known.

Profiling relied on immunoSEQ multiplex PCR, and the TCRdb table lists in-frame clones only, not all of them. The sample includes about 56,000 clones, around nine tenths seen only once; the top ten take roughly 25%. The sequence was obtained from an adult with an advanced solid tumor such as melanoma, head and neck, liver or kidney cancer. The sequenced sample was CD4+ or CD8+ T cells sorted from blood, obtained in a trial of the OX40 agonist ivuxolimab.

DNA for the CDR3: TGTGCCAGCAGTAACCACCGACAGGGCCCGAACACCGGGGAGCTGTTTTTT. Protein: CASSNHRQGPNTGELFF. This chain uses TRBV27 with TRBJ2-2, with 7 positions matching TRBD1. This CDR3 has 17 amino acids. V shed 5 bases and J 0 bases; nucleotides not matched to a gene: 9. Looked up from germline, CDR1 is MNHEY and CDR2 is SMNVEV (reference sequence).